This T cell receptor beta chain stems from a study of blood T cells in healthy people across ages. Study background: About one barcoded beta molecule was captured per two T cells (by template switching).

General observations from the study: It was the long-lived donors that had more naive CD4+ cells and higher diversity than aged donors.

Comment on this clonotype: What it recognizes is unknown.

A J-beta primer mix and a sample-barcoded 5' primer were used in a second PCR of roughly 7 to 12 cycles. TCRdb re-called the 5' RACE reads through MiXCR, storing one row per CDR3 protein. The table shows over 1,500,000 distinct CDR3 sequences, with about two fifths occurring only once. This CDR3 is 14 amino acids long. With V trimmed by 7 bases and J by 10 bases, 12 bases remained unmatched. Germline V gene lookup returns CDR1 SGHRS and CDR2 YFSETQ. The rearrangement links TRBV5-1 to TRBJ2-1; TRBD1 agrees at 9 bases. The clonotype was recovered from a human donor in good health. Sequencing was carried out using blood. CDR3 protein: CASEEGQGTYEQFF. The CDR3 DNA follows: TGCGCCAGCGAGGAGGGACAGGGAACTTACGAGCAGTTCTTC.